This TCR beta chain was identified in a study of post-analysis software for immune sequencing data. Overall study: There were relapsing-remitting, secondary progressive and progressive-relapsing multiple sclerosis among the disease courses included. General study results and limits: Compared with controls, patients showed significantly lower normalized Chao1 diversity. F measure grouped same-batch samples tightly together.

Notes on this clonotype: Its antigen is still unknown.

The TCR beta cDNA libraries contained unique molecular identifiers. When roughly 0.9 to 10 million T cells were used, they gave some 520,000 cDNA molecules. TCRdb reprocessed the PCR reads with MiXCR, giving one entry per CDR3 protein. Of about 770,000 distinct CDR3 sequences in the sample, under 60% are singletons; the top ten hold roughly 5%. Sequencing was performed on blood. The receptor comes from a girl under 18 with multiple sclerosis.

The DNA for the CDR3 is TGTGCCAGCAGCCATTCGGGACTAGCGGGCCGAGTTCCCGCCGAGCAGTACTTC. Amino acid sequence: CASSHSGLAGRVPAEQYF. The gene calls are TRBV7-9 and TRBJ2-5, with 12 bases aligning to TRBD2. The J call may not be correct, given that the DNA end is closer to TRBJ2-7. Germline assignment: CDR1 SEHNR and CDR2 FQNEAQ (reference sequence). The CDR3 is 18 residues long.